In its sample, the clone carrying this T cell receptor (beta chain) was seen many times. These data belong to a study of early T cells in non-severe SARS-CoV-2 infection. TCRdb processed the 5' RACE reads anew with MiXCR; each CDR3 protein has one entry. The table records 35,000 to 55,000 distinct CDR3 sequences, around a tenth of them present only once. The length of the CDR3 is 17 residues. The V segment lost 5 bases and the J segment 0 bases; nucleotides outside the gene matches: 10. Germline V lookup: CDR1 SEHNR, CDR2 FQNEAQ (reference sequence). The V call is TRBV7-9, the J call TRBJ2-1; 7 nucleotides line up with TRBD1. Input material: whole blood. The TCR was taken from an adult who was a healthcare worker with PCR-confirmed SARS-CoV-2 infection or an uninfected control (not recorded which). The CDR3 region is CASSPRQGLSSYNEQFF. DNA of the CDR3: TGTGCCAGCAGCCCTCGACAGGGTTTAAGCTCCTACAATGAGCAGTTCTTC. Supplemented by reference TRBV7-9 and TRBJ2-1, the full variable domain reads DTGVSQNPRHKITKRGQNVTFRCDPISEHNRLYWYRQTLGQGPEFLTYFQNEAQLEKSRLLSDRFSAERPKGSFSTLEIQRTEQGDSAMYLCASSPRQGLSSYNEQFFGPGTRLTVL.